The rows below give T cell receptor beta chains drawn from one sample of a study of T cell repertoires in ileal Crohn's disease. This table comes from immunoSEQ multiplex PCR, and its TCRdb copy is limited to in-frame clones, with some not included. This sample has around 4,900 clones, with 82% found just once. Specimen: ileal tissue. The receptors here all came from an adult with Crohn's disease. Both conserved end residues are part of each CDR3. D genes are given only for firm matches. Size tells how often a clone was seen (once, few, many) or the class of an expanded clone, and some rows leave it out.

clone size	V gene	D gene	J gene	CDR3 DNA	CDR3 protein
-	TRBV11-2	TRBD2	TRBJ2-3	TGTGCCAGCAGCTTAGATTTTAGACTAGCGGGAGGGCCTGGTACGCAGTATTTT	CASSLDFRLAGGPGTQYF
-	TRBV6-6	-	TRBJ2-7	TGTGCCAGCAGTTCCCCTTTAACAGACTACGAGCAGTACTTC	CASSSPLTDYEQYF
-	TRBV30	-	TRBJ2-6	TGTGCCTGTAGGGGGGCTGGGGCCAACGTCCTGACTTTC	CACRGAGANVLTF
-	TRBV7-8	-	TRBJ1-6	TGTGCCAGCAGCTTTTGGGGAGAGTACTATAATTCACCCCTCCACTTT	CASSFWGEYYNSPLHF
hyperexpanded	TRBV5-1	-	TRBJ2-7	TGCGCCAGCAGCGAGCAGTACTTC	CASSEQYF
-	TRBV5-1	-	TRBJ1-2	TGCGCCAGCAGCTTGGAGGGGGGCGCCAGCTATGGCTACACCTTC	CASSLEGGASYGYTF
-	TRBV5-1	-	TRBJ2-2	TGCGCCAGCAGGATGCGGGACTACACCGGGGAGCTGTTTTTT	CASRMRDYTGELFF
-	TRBV6-1	-	TRBJ1-2	TGTGCCAGCAGGTCAGGAGGGGCCCTGTATGGCTACACCTTC	CASRSGGALYGYTF
-	TRBV12-5	-	TRBJ2-1	TGTGCTAGTGGTCTGGGAGAATACAATGAGCAGTTCTTC	CASGLGEYNEQFF
once	TRBV5-1	TRBD1	TRBJ1-2	TGCGCCAGCAGCCTGGGACAGAACTATGGCTACACCTTC	CASSLGQNYGYTF
-	TRBV25-1	TRBD1	TRBJ2-1	TGTGCCAGCAGGCAGGGGGAGAATGAGCAGTTCTTC	CASRQGENEQFF
-	TRBV30	TRBD1	TRBJ1-2	TGTGCCTGGAGCGACAGGGGGCGAGCTAACTATGGCTACACCTTC	CAWSDRGRANYGYTF
-	TRBV5-1	-	TRBJ2-7	TGCGCCAGCAGCCCATCTAGCAGCCACTACGAGCAGTACTTC	CASSPSSSHYEQYF
-	TRBV2	-	TRBJ2-7	TGTGCCAGCAGAGACTATGGGGGGGCGATCTCCTACGAGCAGTACTTC	CASRDYGGAISYEQYF
once	TRBV5-1	-	TRBJ2-4	TGCGCCAGCAGCTTGGAAGGGGGGGCTGCCAAAAACATTCAGTACTTC	CASSLEGGAAKNIQYF
-	TRBV13	TRBD1	TRBJ2-7	TGTGCCAGCAGCCTAGGGGACAGCTCCTACGAGCAGTACTTC	CASSLGDSSYEQYF
once	TRBV29-1	TRBD1	TRBJ2-7	TGCAGCGCAGACAGGGGGGGCGAGCAGTACTTC	CSADRGGEQYF
-	TRBV9	TRBD2	TRBJ2-1	TGTGCCAGCAGTTCTCAGCGGGGATACAATGAGCAGTTCTTC	CASSSQRGYNEQFF
-	TRBV28	TRBD1	TRBJ2-6	TGTGCCACCCAGTCCGGGACAGCCCGGGGGGCCAACGTCCTGACTTTC	CATQSGTARGANVLTF
-	TRBV18	-	TRBJ2-5	TGTGCCAGCTCACGGGCGGGTGGAGAGACCCAGTACTTC	CASSRAGGETQYF
-	TRBV18	TRBD1	TRBJ1-2	TGTGCCAGCTCACCTGGACAGGAGTATGGCTACACCTTC	CASSPGQEYGYTF
large	TRBV14	-	TRBJ1-4	TGTGCCAGCAGCCTACCGGGTCAGACTAATGAAAAACTGTTTTTT	CASSLPGQTNEKLFF
large	TRBV5-4	TRBD1	TRBJ2-1	TGTGCCAGCAGCTTAGCTAAGACAGGGGGCTCGGATGAGCAGTTCTTC	CASSLAKTGGSDEQFF
-	TRBV28	-	TRBJ1-2	TGTGCCAGCAGGGACCGGGTAAAGGGCTACACCTTC	CASRDRVKGYTF
-	TRBV21-1	-	TRBJ2-3	TGTGCCAGCAGCAAATCCACAGCGTCTTTAGATACGCAGTATTTT	CASSKSTASLDTQYF
large	TRBV10-2	-	TRBJ2-1	TGCGCCAGCAGGGTACAAGGGACCTACAATGAGCAGTTCTTC	CASRVQGTYNEQFF